A single sample gave rise to the 31 T cell receptor beta chains below, sequenced in a study of T cell clonality in common variable immunodeficiency. Some clones are missing from TCRdb's copy, which holds only in-frame ones; the method was immunoSEQ multiplex PCR. Observed in the sample are tens of thousands of clones, none of them singletons. Sequenced material: peripheral blood mononuclear cells. Receptor source: a person aged 18 to 70 in good health.

This clone was detected many times. The CDR3 end is not reached by the read, which stops 3 residues before it; the germline J gene fills it in. The rearrangement links TRBV28 to TRBJ2-1, with D possibly TRBD1 on 5 matching bases. CDR1 MDHEN and CDR2 SYDVKM come from the germline V gene. Between the trimmed V and J ends, which lost 2 bases and 0 bases, there was a span of 11 bases. The CDR3 has 16 amino acids. CDR3 DNA, as far as it was read: TGTGCCAGCAGTTTAGGGGCCTTACACTCCTACAATGAG. It is translated as CASSLGALHSYNE. The complete CDR3 protein is CASSLGALHSYNEQFF.

This clone was detected ten times or more. Coverage ceases 3 residues before the CDR3 finishes, and the germline J gene fills in the end. The J gene is TRBJ2-5, the V gene TRBV19; 12 positions agree with TRBD2. The CDR3 has 16 residues. The germline gives CDR1 LNHDA, CDR2 SQIVND (reference sequence). Unmatched junction bases numbered 8, after V lost 4 bases and J lost 5 bases. The DNA read from the CDR3 is TGTGCCAGTAGTACCTCTAGCGGGAGGGCGGGGGAGACC. Protein product: CASSTSSGRAGET. In full, the CDR3 is CASSTSSGRAGETQYF. Supplemented by reference TRBV19 and TRBJ2-5, the full variable domain reads DGGITQSPKYLFRKEGQNVTLSCEQNLNHDAMYWYRQDPGQGLRLIYYSQIVNDFQKGDIAEGYSVSREKKESFPLTVTSAQKNPTAFYLCASSTSSGRAGETQYFGPGTRLLVL.

This clone occurred many times. The read is 3 residues too short to cover the CDR3 end, so that end is filled in from the germline J gene. The V gene is TRBV6-2 or TRBV6-3, the J gene TRBJ1-2; D unclear. Germline V gene data show CDR1 as MNHEY and CDR2 as SVGEGT. The CDR3 is made up of 12 amino acids. The CDR3 sequence: CASSYRAGGYTF. The sequenced part of the CDR3 DNA is TGTGCCAGCAGTTACCGGGCGGGAGGC.

CDR3 sequence: CASRGGVKAFF. The part of the CDR3 DNA that was read is TGTGCCAGCAGGGGGGGGGTGAAA. The V gene is TRBV2, the J gene TRBJ1-1; perhaps TRBD1 as D (5 bases). From the germline J gene comes the end of the CDR3, since the read stops 3 residues before it. The germline V gene has CDR1 SNHLY and CDR2 FYNNEI. The CDR3 is 11 amino acids.

This clone has a count of ten or more. The read is 3 residues too short to cover the CDR3 end, so that end is filled in from the germline J gene. This chain joins TRBV2 and TRBJ1-2; D is unclear. Trimming stripped 2 bases from V and 6 bases from J, with 10 bases between. Germline-derived CDR1 and CDR2 are SNHLY and FYNNEI. This CDR3 is 13 amino acids long. The CDR3: CASSENIANGYTF. The CDR3 bases that were read are TGTGCCAGCAGTGAAAATATAGCTAATGGC.

This clone was detected ten times or more. Read data end 3 residues before the CDR3 end; the end is taken from the germline J gene. The chain employs TRBV6-2 or TRBV6-3 and TRBJ2-4, with D possibly TRBD2 on 6 matching bases. V was clipped by 2 bases and J by 0 bases, with 8 bases between them. Per the germline V gene, CDR1 is MNHEY and CDR2 is SVGEGT. This CDR3 contains 15 residues. The CDR3 protein is CASSYPGLAKNIQYF. The covered CDR3 bases are TGTGCCAGCAGTTACCCGGGACTAGCCAAAAACATT.

This clone was seen at least ten times. Sequencing ends 3 residues short of the CDR3 end; the germline J gene provides the rest. The chain couples TRBV10-3 to TRBJ2-1, with 8 bases that match TRBD2. CDR1 ENHRY and CDR2 SYGVKD come from the germline V gene. V shed 3 bases, J shed 6 bases, and the junction held 4 bases outside the gene matches. The CDR3 has 14 amino acids. CDR3 protein: CAISDQRGSNEQFF. CDR3 DNA (partial): TGTGCCATCAGTGACCAGCGGGGGAGCAATGAG.

Ten or more counts support this clone. The read comes to an end 3 residues before the CDR3 does, leaving the germline J gene to fill in the end. The V and J genes are TRBV5-1 and TRBJ1-1, with 7 bases identical to TRBD1. The junction had 5 bases not matched to a gene; V was cut back by 8 bases and J by 1 base. This CDR3 is built from 13 residues. CDR1 and CDR2 (germline): SGHRS, YFSETQ. CDR3 DNA, as far as it was read: TGCGCCAGTGGGGACAGCAGGAACACTGAA. This translates into CASGDSRNTE. The CDR3 reads in full as CASGDSRNTEAFF. Using reference TRBV5-1 and TRBJ1-1 for the parts outside the CDR3, the full variable domain is KAGVTQTPRYLIKTRGQQVTLSCSPISGHRSVSWYQQTPGQGLQFLFEYFSETQRNKGNFPGRFSGRQFSNSRSEMNVSTLELGDSALYLCASGDSRNTEAFFGQGTRLTVV.

This clone has at least ten counts. CDR3 residues: CASGLVKQSGELFF. Partial CDR3 DNA: TGTGCTAGTGGTTTGGTAAAACAGTCCGGGGAG. The V and J genes are TRBV12-5 and TRBJ2-2; unclear D gene. The CDR3 is cut off 3 residues early in the read; its end comes from the germline J gene. Per germline, CDR1 LGHNT and CDR2 FRNRAP. Trimming removed 0 bases at V and 6 bases at J, with 8 bases between. This CDR3 has 14 residues.

This clone was recorded at least ten times. The CDR3 end falls 3 residues outside the read, so it is completed with the germline J gene. V and J are TRBV6-2 or TRBV6-3 and TRBJ2-6; 8 bases agree with TRBD1. The CDR3 is made up of 17 amino acids. V dropped 2 bases and J dropped 2; count of bases not matched to a gene: 5. CDR1 is MNHEY, CDR2 SVGEGT, per germline. CDR3 sequence: CASSYGAGGAGANVLTF. The sequenced part of the CDR3 DNA is TGTGCCAGCAGTTACGGTGCAGGGGGCGCTGGGGCCAACGTC.

This clone was counted many times. The read terminates 3 residues before the CDR3 end, so the remaining end is supplied by the germline J gene. The chain employs TRBV29-1 and TRBJ1-1; perhaps TRBD1 as D (5 bases). The germline CDR1 and CDR2 sequences are SQVTM and ANQGSEA. V lost 7 bases, J lost 4 bases, and 13 bases lay in between. The CDR3 extends over 12 amino acids. The CDR3 bases that were read are TGCAGCGCTGGGGCTCCCGGCACTGAA. Its translation: CSAGAPGTE. The CDR3 in its entirety is CSAGAPGTEAFF.

This clone was seen repeatedly, ten times or more. The read is 3 residues too short to cover the CDR3 end, so that end is filled in from the germline J gene. The chain employs TRBV7-3 and TRBJ2-1; TRBD1 agrees at 7 bases. There are 15 residues in the CDR3. After removal of 5 bases from V and 5 bases from J, the junction contained 9 bases not matched to a gene. CDR1 SGHTA and CDR2 FQGTGA come from the germline V gene. The CDR3 DNA, read in part, is TGTGCCAGCAGCCCCGACAGGGTAATCAACAATGAG. Its translation is CASSPDRVINNE. The whole CDR3 reads CASSPDRVINNEQFF.

This clone has ten or more counts. Read coverage stops 3 residues before the CDR3 terminus; the germline J gene supplies the remainder. This chain joins TRBV13 and TRBJ2-1; 8 positions match TRBD2. Germline V lookup: CDR1 PRHDT, CDR2 FYEKMQ (reference sequence). The V gene end was trimmed by 2 bases and the J gene end by 4 bases; junction bases not matched to a gene: 7. The CDR3 contains 16 residues. The CDR3 DNA, read in part, is TGTGCCAGCAGCTTAAGGGGCCTAGCGGGTTACAATGAG. This gives the protein CASSLRGLAGYNE. In full, the CDR3 is CASSLRGLAGYNEQFF.

The sample holds many counts of this clone. The read comes to an end 3 residues before the CDR3 does, leaving the germline J gene to fill in the end. This sequence joins TRBV19 and TRBJ2-3; 10 bases fit TRBD2. Trimming took 5 bases from V and 3 from J; bases not matched to a gene: 11. Per germline, CDR1 LNHDA and CDR2 SQIVND (reference sequence). The CDR3 consists of 17 residues. CDR3 DNA (partial): TGTGCCAGTAGTCCCAGCTGGCTAGCGGGAGAAACAGATACG. It yields the protein CASSPSWLAGETDT. The whole CDR3 reads CASSPSWLAGETDTQYF.

Many counts were recorded for this clone. The read finishes 3 residues shy of the CDR3 end, and the germline J gene is used to complete it. The chain joins TRBV5-4 to TRBJ2-7; TRBD2 might be the D (5 bases). Germline V gives CDR1 SGHNT, CDR2 YYREEE (reference sequence). V lost 4 bases and J 5 bases, leaving 19 bases between the germline ends. The CDR3 has 15 amino acids. Incomplete CDR3 DNA: TGTGCCAGCAGCAGTCACCCCGGGGAAGGCAACGAG. It codes for CASSSHPGEGNE. The whole CDR3 reads CASSSHPGEGNEQYF.

Ten or more counts support this clone. The missing CDR3 end, 3 residues past where the read stops, is filled in from the germline J gene. V usage is TRBV19 and J usage is TRBJ2-1, with D perhaps TRBD2 (5 bases). CDR3 length: 14 residues. Germline loops: CDR1 LNHDA, CDR2 SQIVND (reference sequence). Trimming cost V 5 bases and J 6 bases, with 14 bases left between them. The CDR3 loop is CASSPGLAVNEQFF. The sequenced CDR3 bases are TGTGCCAGTAGTCCCGGGCTAGCTGTCAATGAG.

The table lists this clone with many counts. With the read ending 3 residues before the CDR3 end, the germline J gene is used to fill in that end. The chain uses TRBV2 and TRBJ1-4, with 9 bases fitting TRBD1. V was clipped by 5 bases and J by 3 bases; unmatched bases: 10. CDR1 is SNHLY and CDR2 is FYNNEI in the germline V gene. The CDR3 consists of 17 residues. The sequenced CDR3 bases are TGTGCCAGCAGTTTAGCCCGGGACAGGGTCTCTAATGAAAAA. The encoded protein is CASSLARDRVSNEK. The full CDR3 protein is CASSLARDRVSNEKLFF. The full variable domain, with the rest looked up from reference TRBV2 and TRBJ1-4, is EPEVTQTPSHQVTQMGQEVILRCVPISNHLYFYWYRQILGQKVEFLVSFYNNEISEKSEIFDDQFSVERPDGSNFTLKIRSTKLEDSAMYFCASSLARDRVSNEKLFFGSGTQLSVL.

This clone has ten or more counts. The observed sequence ends 3 residues before the CDR3 terminus, with the missing tail filled in from the germline J gene. The genes are TRBV29-1 and TRBJ1-5; TRBD1 aligns across 8 bases. V gave up 7 bases and J gave up 4 bases; unmatched junction bases: 3. CDR3 length equals 12 residues. CDR1 and CDR2 from the germline V gene are SQVTM and ANQGSEA. CDR3 sequence: CSARQGNQPQHF. The DNA read from the CDR3 is TGCAGCGCTAGACAGGGGAATCAGCCC.

Notes on this clone: The DNA ends 3 residues before the CDR3 does, and the rest of the CDR3 is filled in from the germline J gene. The gene calls are TRBV7-2 and TRBJ1-1; a weak D match, TRBD1 (5 bases). This CDR3 has 15 amino acids. Germline V gene data show CDR1 as SGHTA and CDR2 as FQGNSA. Trimming took off 5 bases at V and 0 bases at J, with 13 bases between the two ends. The CDR3 DNA, read in part, is TGTGCCAGCAGCCCGATTTCGGGGGTGAACACTGAA. This codes for CASSPISGVNTE. From start to end, the CDR3 is CASSPISGVNTEAFF.

This clone came up many times. With the read ending 3 residues before the CDR3 end, the germline J gene is used to fill in that end. The gene calls are TRBV20-1 and TRBJ2-7, with D tentatively TRBD1 (6 bases). CDR3 size: 14 residues. Trimming removed 3 bases at V and 1 base at J, with 13 bases between. CDR1 and CDR2 from the germline V gene are DFQATT and SNEGSKA (reference sequence). CDR3 in amino acids: CSASESDRSYEQYF. The sequenced part of the CDR3 DNA is TGCAGTGCTAGTGAAAGTGACAGGTCCTACGAG.

This clone showed up many times. A junction boundary mismatches the germline segment, possibly from a read error. Sequencing ends 3 residues short of the CDR3 end; the germline J gene provides the rest. The rearrangement uses TRBV7-7 and TRBJ2-1; 9 positions agree with TRBD1. There are 16 residues in the CDR3. Germline V gene lookup returns CDR1 SSHAT and CDR2 FNYEAQ (reference sequence). CDR3 amino acids: CASSKGRTGVYNEQFF. The CDR3 DNA, read in part, is TGTGCTAGCAGCAAGGGTCGGACAGGGGTCTACAATGAG.

In this sample, this clone turned up many times. The read ends 3 residues before the CDR3 terminus; that terminus is restored from the germline J gene. V and J are TRBV5-1 and TRBJ1-6; TRBD1 agrees at 9 bases. The CDR3 length is 14 residues. V was clipped by 3 bases and J by 8 bases; unmatched bases: 3. The germline gives CDR1 SGHRS, CDR2 YFSETQ. The CDR3 spells CASSYGDRDSPLHF. The CDR3 DNA, read in part, is TGCGCCAGCAGCTATGGGGACAGGGATTCACCC.

This clone was observed at least ten times. The read stops 3 residues short of the end of the CDR3; the missing end is completed from the germline J gene. This chain joins TRBV5-1 and TRBJ1-2, with 10 nucleotides matching TRBD1. The length of the CDR3 is 15 residues. From germline, CDR1 is SGHRS and CDR2 YFSETQ. The CDR3 loop reads CASSLGQGAKVGYTF. The sequenced CDR3 bases are TGCGCCAGCAGCTTGGGACAGGGGGCGAAGGTGGGC.

This clone has ten or more counts. Read data end 3 residues before the CDR3 end; the end is taken from the germline J gene. The gene calls are TRBV5-4 and TRBJ1-6; 10 bases match TRBD1. Per germline, CDR1 SGHNT and CDR2 YYREEE (reference sequence). J was trimmed by 10 bases and V by 4 bases; bases with no gene match: 8. This CDR3 region has 15 residues. The part of the CDR3 DNA that was read is TGTGCCAGCAGCGAGGACCGGGACAGGGGATCACCC. This translates into CASSEDRDRGSP. The whole CDR3 protein is CASSEDRDRGSPLHF.

This clone was detected ten times or more. The CDR3 is cut off 3 residues early in the read; its end comes from the germline J gene. The chain uses TRBV7-2 and TRBJ2-7, with D possibly being TRBD1 (6 bases). This CDR3 has 15 residues. Trimming stripped 0 bases from V and 3 bases from J, with 12 bases between. The germline gives CDR1 SGHTA, CDR2 FQGNSA. The CDR3 DNA, read in part, is TGTGCCAGCAGCTTAGCCACAGGGCCCTACTACGAG. Amino acid sequence: CASSLATGPYYE. The full CDR3 is CASSLATGPYYEQYF.

This clone was recorded many times. Coverage ceases 3 residues before the CDR3 finishes, and the germline J gene fills in the end. The rearrangement joins TRBV5-5 to TRBJ1-2; TRBD1 is a possible D gene (6 bases). Germline V gene lookup returns CDR1 SGHKS and CDR2 YYEKEE (reference sequence). CDR3 length: 13 amino acids. CDR3 loop: CASSLLQGNSYTF. The sequenced part of the CDR3 DNA is TGTGCCAGCAGCTTGCTACAGGGTAATAGC.

This clone was seen many times. Coverage ceases 3 residues before the CDR3 finishes, and the germline J gene fills in the end. V is TRBV4-1 and J is TRBJ1-2; 9 bases line up with TRBD1. CDR3 length equals 14 residues. The V gene end was trimmed by 8 bases and the J gene end by 3 bases; junction bases not matched to a gene: 7. Per the germline V gene, CDR1 is MGHRA and CDR2 is YSYEKL. CDR3 sequence reads: CASGYRDRDYGYTF. CDR3 DNA, as far as it was read: TGCGCCAGCGGCTACCGGGACAGGGACTATGGC.

This clone was found many times. The read terminates 3 residues before the CDR3 end, so the remaining end is supplied by the germline J gene. The chain couples TRBV7-9 to TRBJ1-3, with TRBD1 identical over 10 bases. CDR1 is SEHNR and CDR2 is FQNEAQ in the germline V gene (reference sequence). Trimming at V came to 5 bases and at J to 6 bases, leaving 7 bases not matched to a gene. CDR3 length: 15 amino acids. Here the CDR3 reads CASSLRDRGENTIYF. The covered CDR3 bases are TGTGCCAGCAGCCTGAGGGACAGGGGTGAAAACACC.

This clone was counted at least ten times. The read is 3 residues too short to cover the CDR3 end, so that end is filled in from the germline J gene. The chain couples TRBV11-2 to TRBJ2-2; possible D gene TRBD1, 5 bases. V was cut by 4 bases and J by 1 base, with 7 bases left in between. Germline V CDR1 and CDR2: SGHAT, FQNNGV. This CDR3 is built from 14 residues. Incomplete CDR3 DNA: TGTGCCAGCAGCTGGCAGGGGAACACCGGGGAG. As protein: CASSWQGNTGE. The CDR3 reads in full as CASSWQGNTGELFF.

This clone came up a few times. A junction end diverges from the germline sequence, so it may reflect a read error. The read terminates 3 residues ahead of where the CDR3 ends, so the germline J gene completes it. V and J are TRBV30 and TRBJ1-1, with 9 bases lining up with TRBD1. CDR3 length: 17 residues. The germline CDR1 and CDR2 sequences are GTSNPN and SVGIG (reference sequence). The part of the CDR3 DNA that was read is TGTGCCTGGGGTGTAAAGCTCGGACAGGGGAAATTCACTGAA. It translates to CAWGVKLGQGKFTE. The full CDR3 protein reads CAWGVKLGQGKFTEAFF.

This clone has a count of ten or more. The CDR3 end is not reached by the read, which stops 3 residues before it; the germline J gene fills it in. The chain joins TRBV19 to TRBJ1-2, with D possibly matching TRBD1 (6 bases). V lost 3 bases and J lost 0, with 11 bases in between. This CDR3 has 15 residues. Germline values: CDR1 LNHDA, CDR2 SQIVND (reference sequence). This CDR3 reads CASSMRTASNYGYTF. The DNA read from the CDR3 is TGTGCCAGTAGTATGCGGACAGCCTCTAACTATGGC. The whole variable domain, filled in from reference TRBV19 and TRBJ1-2, reads DGGITQSPKYLFRKEGQNVTLSCEQNLNHDAMYWYRQDPGQGLRLIYYSQIVNDFQKGDIAEGYSVSREKKESFPLTVTSAQKNPTAFYLCASSMRTASNYGYTFGSGTRLTVV.